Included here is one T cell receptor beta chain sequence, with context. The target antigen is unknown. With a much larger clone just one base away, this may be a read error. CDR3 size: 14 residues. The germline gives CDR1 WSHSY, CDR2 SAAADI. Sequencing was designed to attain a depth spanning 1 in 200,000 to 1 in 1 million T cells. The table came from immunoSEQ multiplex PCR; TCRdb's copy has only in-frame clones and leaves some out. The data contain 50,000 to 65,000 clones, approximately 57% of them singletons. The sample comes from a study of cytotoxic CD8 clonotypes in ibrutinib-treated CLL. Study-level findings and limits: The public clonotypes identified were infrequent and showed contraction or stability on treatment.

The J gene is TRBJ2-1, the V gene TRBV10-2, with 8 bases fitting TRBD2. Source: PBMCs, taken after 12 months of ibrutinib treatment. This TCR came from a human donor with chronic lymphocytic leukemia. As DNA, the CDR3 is TGCGCCAGCAGTGTCGCGGGAGGTTACAATGAGCAGCTCTTC. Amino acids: CASSVAGGYNEQLF.